These 15 T cell receptor beta chains were sequenced from one sample in a study of blood T cell repertoires in COVID-19. Some clones are missing from TCRdb's copy, which holds only in-frame ones; the method was immunoSEQ multiplex PCR. The sample yields some 220,000 clones, approximately 92% seen once. Sequencing input: PBMCs or T cells enriched from blood (not recorded which). The receptor set was obtained from a woman aged 18 to 35 in a cohort exposed to, infected with or recovered from COVID-19 (not recorded which).

Here the CDR3 reads CASSDLAPADTQYF. CDR3 bases: TGTGCCAGCAGTGATCTAGCCCCGGCAGATACGCAGTATTTT. The rearrangement uses TRBV6-1 and TRBJ2-3; D possibly corresponds to TRBD2 (5 bases). Trimming pared 3 bases from V and 4 bases from J, leaving 11 bases between. Germline CDR1 is MNHNS and CDR2 is SASEGT. The CDR3 consists of 14 residues.

This chain connects TRBV24-1 to TRBJ2-1; TRBD2 is a possible D gene (6 bases). The CDR3 length is 16 residues. Germline CDR1 and CDR2: KGHDR and SFDVKD. The germline V and J ends were trimmed by 4 bases and 4 bases, with 16 bases remaining between them. In DNA form, the CDR3 reads TGTGCCACCAGTGAACGGGAGAATCGCGGGTACAATGAGCAGTTCTTC. It is translated as CATSERENRGYNEQFF.

The V and J genes are TRBV29-1 and TRBJ2-1; TRBD2 is a possible D gene (5 bases). This CDR3 is built from 13 residues. V was clipped by 6 bases and J by 5 bases, with 14 bases between them. CDR1 and CDR2 (germline): SQVTM, ANQGSEA. The CDR3 loop reads CSVHGDVHNEQFF. In DNA, the CDR3 is TGCAGCGTCCACGGGGATGTGCACAATGAGCAGTTCTTC.

The chain joins TRBV29-1 to TRBJ1-1; no definite D call. This CDR3 spans 10 amino acids. Germline lookup yields CDR1 SQVTM and CDR2 ANQGSEA. V was shortened by 6 bases and J by 4 bases, with 6 bases between the two germline ends. For the CDR3, the DNA is TGCAGCGTAACCGGCACTGAAGCTTTCTTT. Translation: CSVTGTEAFF.

V is TRBV25-1 and J is TRBJ2-2; TRBD2 matches 7 bases. CDR1 MGHDK and CDR2 SYGVNS come from the germline V gene. The CDR3 covers 14 residues. J lost 3 bases, V lost 5 bases, and 3 bases had no gene match. The CDR3 region is CASSRDYYTGELFF. The CDR3 DNA reads TGTGCCAGCAGTCGGGACTACTACACCGGGGAGCTGTTTTTT. The full variable domain, its missing parts supplied by reference TRBV25-1 and TRBJ2-2, is EADIYQTPRYLVIGTGKKITLECSQTMGHDKMYWYQQDPGMELHLIHYSYGVNSTEKGDLSSESTVSRIRTEHFPLTLESARPSHTSQYLCASSRDYYTGELFFGEGSRLTVL.

The chain couples TRBV11-2 to TRBJ2-7, with D possibly TRBD1 on 5 matching bases. Between the trimmed V and J ends, which lost 3 bases and 1 base, there was a span of 10 bases. The CDR3 totals 14 residues. Germline assignment: CDR1 SGHAT and CDR2 FQNNGV. The chain's CDR3 is CASSFTSGSYEQYF. The DNA of the CDR3 is TGTGCCAGCAGCTTCACCTCAGGGTCCTACGAGCAGTACTTC.

This rearrangement joins TRBV2 to TRBJ1-2; TRBD1 matches 9 bases. The CDR3 length is 12 residues. With V trimmed by 6 bases and J by 8 bases, 4 bases remained unmatched. Germline CDR1 reads SNHLY; CDR2 reads FYNNEI. The CDR3 nucleotides are TGTGCCAGCAGCCCGGGACAGGGAGGCTACACCTTC. It translates to CASSPGQGGYTF.

This chain uses TRBV6-1 with TRBJ1-6; a weak D match, TRBD1 (6 bases). This CDR3 region has 16 residues. Germline assignment: CDR1 MNHNS and CDR2 SASEGT. Trimming stripped 1 base from V and 6 bases from J, with 13 bases between. DNA of the CDR3: TGTGCCAGCAGTGAAGAGGGGGGGCTGATTAATTCACCCCTCCACTTT. It yields the protein CASSEEGGLINSPLHF.

The gene calls are TRBV5-1 and TRBJ2-1; TRBD1 matches 7 bases. Germline-derived CDR1 and CDR2 are SGHRS and YFSETQ. V was pared by 0 bases and J by 2 bases, with 2 bases of the junction left unmatched. This CDR3 comprises 15 residues. The DNA of the CDR3 is TGCGCCAGCAGCTTGGAAGGGACAGCCTACAATGAGCAGTTCTTC. This gives the protein CASSLEGTAYNEQFF.

V is TRBV11-2 and J is TRBJ2-3, with 7 positions matching TRBD1. V was clipped by 0 bases and J by 5 bases; unmatched bases: 8. Germline CDR1 is SGHAT and CDR2 is FQNNGV. This CDR3 has 16 residues. In nucleotides, the CDR3 is TGTGCCAGCAGCTTAGAAGGACAGGCTGCTGGAGATACGCAGTATTTT. Encoded protein: CASSLEGQAAGDTQYF.

This clone was seen just once. The gene calls are TRBV7-2 and TRBJ2-3; possible D gene TRBD2, 5 bases. CDR3 length: 15 residues. The V gene's germline CDR1 is SGHTA and CDR2 FQGNSA. V was shortened by 8 bases and J by 6 bases, with 21 bases between the two germline ends. The CDR3 DNA reads TGTGCCAGCTCCGTAGGACGGTACGGGAAGGATACGCAGTATTTT. Its protein product is CASSVGRYGKDTQYF.

The gene calls are TRBV15 and TRBJ2-5, with 9 bases lining up with TRBD2. Germline trimming cut 1 base from V and 5 bases from J; bases unmatched to any gene: 5. The length of the CDR3 is 15 residues. The germline V gene has CDR1 LNHNV and CDR2 YYDKDF (reference sequence). The DNA for the CDR3 is TGTGCCACCAGCAGAGCCGTAGCGGGGGTGGAGACCCAGTACTTC. It codes for CATSRAVAGVETQYF. Full variable domain (remainder filled in from reference TRBV15 and TRBJ2-5): DAMVIQNPRYQVTQFGKPVTLSCSQTLNHNVMYWYQQKSSQAPKLLFHYYDKDFNNEADTPDNFQSRRPNTSFCFLDIRSPGLGDTAMYLCATSRAVAGVETQYFGPGTRLLVL.

The chain is built from TRBV7-2 and TRBJ1-5; D is uncertain. The CDR3 loop spans 13 amino acids. Germline assignment: CDR1 SGHTA and CDR2 FQGNSA. V gave up 5 bases and J gave up 7 bases, with 12 bases separating them. The CDR3 DNA reads as TGTGCCAGCAGCCCGGAGGGAGGGCAGCCCCAGCATTTT. Amino acids: CASSPEGGQPQHF.

The chain couples TRBV11-3 to TRBJ2-3; 8 nucleotides line up with TRBD1. Looked up from germline, CDR1 is SGHNT and CDR2 is YENEEA. There are 18 residues in the CDR3. V lost 0 bases to trimming and J lost 1 base; unmatched junction nucleotides: 9. The DNA for the CDR3 is TGTGCCAGCAGCTTAGACACTAATACAGGGGGAGGCACAGATACGCAGTATTTT. Protein: CASSLDTNTGGGTDTQYF.

V gene TRBV19 combines with J gene TRBJ1-5, with 11 bases lining up with TRBD1. The germline gives CDR1 LNHDA, CDR2 SQIVND (reference sequence). The ends lost 5 bases at V and 3 bases at J; junction bases unmatched: 6. The CDR3 has 16 amino acids. CDR3 sequence: CASSSRDRGVNQPQHF. The CDR3 DNA follows: TGTGCCAGTAGTTCCCGGGACAGGGGGGTCAATCAGCCCCAGCATTTT.